The 32 T cell receptor beta chains in this list originate from one sample, sequenced in a study of blood T cells in healthy people across ages. Alongside a J-beta primer mix, a sample-barcoded 5' primer served in a second PCR lasting roughly 7 to 12 cycles. A single record per CDR3 protein comes from TCRdb applying MiXCR to the 5' RACE reads. The sample consists of approximately 1.5 million distinct CDR3 sequences, roughly a third of them appearing once. The sequenced sample consisted of blood. The origin of the receptors is a woman in her twenties or thirties in good health.

Details on this clonotype: It may be a read error: a sequence one base away is much more abundant. V is TRBV20-1 and J is TRBJ2-3; no clear D gene. Trimming shortened V by 6 bases and J by 1 base, and 14 bases separated the two germline ends. The germline V gene has CDR1 DFQATT and CDR2 SNEGSKA (reference sequence). The CDR3 contains 14 residues. This CDR3 is CSAKGLLGTDTQYF. CDR3 bases: TGCAGTGCCAAAGGTTTACTTGGCACAGATACGCAGTATTTT.

The table lists this clonotype with a few counts. The chain joins TRBV2 to TRBJ1-1; a possible D gene is TRBD1 (6 bases). The germline gives CDR1 SNHLY, CDR2 FYNNEI. The CDR3 is 15 residues long. The V end lost 4 bases, the J end lost 1 base, and 13 bases lay between the germline ends. This chain's CDR3 is CASSGILQGNTEAFF. The CDR3 DNA reads as TGTGCCAGCAGTGGGATACTACAGGGGAACACTGAAGCTTTCTTT. The full variable domain, completed using reference TRBV2 and TRBJ1-1, is EPEVTQTPSHQVTQMGQEVILRCVPISNHLYFYWYRQILGQKVEFLVSFYNNEISEKSEIFDDQFSVERPDGSNFTLKIRSTKLEDSAMYFCASSGILQGNTEAFFGQGTRLTVV.

This clonotype appeared a few times. The chain employs TRBV11-2 and TRBJ1-4; D is unclear. V was trimmed by 2 bases and J by 0 bases, leaving 4 bases between them. The CDR3 loop spans 14 amino acids. Germline V lookup: CDR1 SGHAT, CDR2 FQNNGV. DNA for the CDR3: TGTGCCAGCAGCTTATCCTCAACTAATGAAAAACTGTTTTTT. Translated: CASSLSSTNEKLFF.

A few counts support this clonotype. V usage is TRBV7-8 and J usage is TRBJ2-7; either TRBD1 or TRBD2 may supply D (5 bases each). V lost 5 bases to trimming and J lost 3 bases, with 14 bases between them. This CDR3 contains 14 residues. Germline V lookup: CDR1 SGHVS, CDR2 FQNEAQ. The CDR3 reads CASSPEGIYYEQYF. The CDR3 bases are TGTGCCAGCAGCCCTGAGGGGATCTACTACGAGCAGTACTTC.

This clonotype has more than one count but fewer than ten. The V call is TRBV9, the J call TRBJ2-3, with 7 bases fitting TRBD2. Germline-derived CDR1 and CDR2 are SGDLS and YYNGEE. There are 18 residues in the CDR3. The V and J ends lost 7 bases and 2 bases, in that order; junction bases with no gene match: 19. The CDR3 DNA reads as TGTGCCAGCGCCCCTGGTGAGGGAGGGACCCCACACACAGATACGCAGTATTTT. Amino acid sequence: CASAPGEGGTPHTDTQYF.

The CDR3 DNA sequence: TGTGCTAGTGCCCGCGGCGGGGTTCGGGAGACCCAGTACTTC. It encodes CASARGGVRETQYF. The rearrangement links TRBV12-5 to TRBJ2-5; possible D gene TRBD2, 6 bases. The CDR3 runs to 14 residues. V was clipped by 7 bases and J by 5 bases, with 17 bases between them. From germline, CDR1 is LGHNT and CDR2 FRNRAP.

This clonotype was seen a handful of times. This chain links TRBV11-2 with TRBJ2-7; possible D gene TRBD2, 5 bases. The CDR3 is made up of 14 amino acids. Trimming took 3 bases from V and 2 from J, leaving 11 bases between them. Germline V gene data show CDR1 as SGHAT and CDR2 as FQNNGV. The CDR3: CASSFGLGTYEQYF. The CDR3 DNA follows: TGTGCCAGCAGCTTTGGACTGGGTACCTACGAGCAGTACTTC.

A note on this clonotype: It may be a read error: a sequence one base away is much more abundant. The rearrangement joins TRBV29-1 to TRBJ2-1, with a possible D match to TRBD2 (8 bases). CDR1 SQVTM and CDR2 ANQGSEA come from the germline V gene. This CDR3 comprises 15 residues. For the CDR3, the DNA is TGCTGCGTTGCCCCCGGGACAGCGGGAGCAGGGGAGCAGTTCTTC. This translates into CCVAPGTAGAGEQFF.

This clonotype has just a few counts. This chain connects TRBV9 to TRBJ2-1, with D unresolved. Between the trimmed V and J ends, which lost 2 bases and 0 bases, there was a span of 12 bases. This CDR3 is 16 amino acids long. Germline V gene data show CDR1 as SGDLS and CDR2 as YYNGEE. CDR3 protein: CASSVDQVDSYNEQFF. CDR3 nucleotides: TGTGCCAGCAGCGTCGATCAAGTCGACTCCTACAATGAGCAGTTCTTC.

About this clonotype: At one end the junction does not follow the germline gene, possibly because of a read error. The chain carries TRBV7-9 and TRBJ2-1; D perhaps matches TRBD1 (6 bases). CDR3 length: 16 amino acids. Germline V lookup: CDR1 SEHNR, CDR2 FQNEAQ (reference sequence). The CDR3 spells CSSSLLTGKGYNEQFF. The CDR3 region has the DNA TGTTCCAGCAGCTTACTTACAGGGAAGGGCTACAATGAGCAGTTCTTC. The entire variable domain, with the rest obtained from reference TRBV7-9 and TRBJ2-1, is as follows: DTGVSQNPRHKITKRGQNVTFRCDPISEHNRLYWYRQTLGQGPEFLTYFQNEAQLEKSRLLSDRFSAERPKGSFSTLEIQRTEQGDSAMYLCSSSLLTGKGYNEQFFGPGTRLTVL.

This clonotype was counted a few times. The J gene is TRBJ2-1, the V gene TRBV9; 16 bases agree with TRBD2. This CDR3 is built from 17 residues. The germline gives CDR1 SGDLS, CDR2 YYNGEE. Germline trimming cut 0 bases from V and 9 bases from J; bases unmatched to any gene: 6. The CDR3 sequence: CASSVGGTSGGAGEQFF. CDR3 in DNA: TGTGCCAGCAGCGTAGGAGGGACTAGCGGGGGGGCCGGTGAGCAGTTCTTC.

There are a few counts of this clonotype. The chain carries TRBV11-2 and TRBJ2-5, with TRBD1 matching over 9 bases. In germline, CDR1 is SGHAT, CDR2 FQNNGV. The CDR3 has 12 amino acids. With V trimmed by 3 bases and J by 13 bases, 6 bases remained unmatched. DNA of the CDR3: TGTGCCAGCAGCTTCCCGGGACAGGGTCCGTACTTC. It encodes CASSFPGQGPYF.

This chain connects TRBV11-2 to TRBJ1-4, with a weak D call TRBD1 (5 bases). The V end was cut by 2 bases, the J end by 6 bases, with 13 bases between. CDR1 SGHAT and CDR2 FQNNGV come from the germline V gene. CDR3 size: 15 residues. CDR3 sequence reads: CASSLRQFGDEKLFF. CDR3 in DNA: TGTGCCAGCAGCTTAAGACAGTTCGGTGATGAAAAACTGTTTTTT.

In regard to this clonotype: One base away lies a much larger clone, so this may be a sequencing read error. The CDR3 is CASSLTGRNTYNEQFF. CDR3 nucleotide sequence: TGCGCCAGCAGCCTGACTGGACGGAATACCTACAATGAGCAGTTCTTC. The genes are TRBV5-1 and TRBJ2-1; D is unresolved. V lost 4 bases and J 2 bases, leaving 16 bases between the germline ends. CDR1 and CDR2 from the germline V gene are SGHRS and YFSETQ. CDR3 length: 16 residues.

J is TRBJ2-1 and V is TRBV21-1; the table's TRBD1 call for D was not verified on the DNA. TRBV21-1 is recorded as a pseudogene. The CDR3 runs to 16 residues. Written as DNA, the CDR3 is TGTGCCAGCAGCAAAGTCAGGGACAGAACCTTCGATGAGCAGTTCTTC. Protein product: CASSKVRDRTFDEQFF.

V and J are TRBV28 and TRBJ1-2; 8 positions match TRBD1. The CDR3 has 14 amino acids. Germline CDR1 reads MDHEN; CDR2 reads SYDVKM. V shed 6 bases and J 4 bases; nucleotides not matched to a gene: 7. CDR3 amino acids: CASRNRGFGYGYTF. CDR3 sequence (DNA): TGTGCCAGCAGGAACAGGGGGTTTGGCTATGGCTACACCTTC.

This clonotype was seen many times. The J gene is TRBJ2-1, the V gene TRBV4-1, with D unclear. CDR3 size: 13 residues. Trimming took off 0 bases at V and 8 bases at J, with 8 bases between the two ends. Germline CDR1 and CDR2: MGHRA and YSYEKL. The CDR3 bases are TGCGCCAGCAGCCAAGATGGTGATTATGAGCAGTTCTTC. Translated, it gives CASSQDGDYEQFF.

This clonotype showed up just a few times. The chain joins TRBV27 to TRBJ2-1; 9 bases map to TRBD2. The J segment lost 2 bases and the V segment lost 4 bases, leaving 9 bases of the junction unmatched. The CDR3 extends over 17 amino acids. In germline, CDR1 is MNHEY, CDR2 SMNVEV (reference sequence). CDR3 region: CASSYLASGATYNEQFF. The CDR3, as DNA: TGTGCCAGCAGTTATTTGGCTAGCGGGGCCACCTACAATGAGCAGTTCTTC.

This clonotype was picked up many times. The chain has TRBV29-1 and TRBJ2-7; TRBD1 agrees at 8 bases. Germline CDR1 reads SQVTM; CDR2 reads ANQGSEA. J lost 3 bases, V lost 2 bases, and 3 bases had no gene match. The CDR3 is 13 amino acids. CDR3 bases: TGCAGCGTTGAACTAACAGGGGGCTACGAGCAGTACTTC. Encoded protein: CSVELTGGYEQYF.

The chain joins TRBV4-1 to TRBJ2-1; the D gene is possibly TRBD2 (5 bases). Germline-derived CDR1 and CDR2 are MGHRA and YSYEKL. Between the trimmed V and J ends, which lost 4 bases and 6 bases, there was a span of 16 bases. The CDR3 length is 15 residues. The DNA of the CDR3 is TGCGCCAGCAGCCCAAGTACGGGCCGGGGCAATGAGCAGTTCTTC. As protein: CASSPSTGRGNEQFF.

This clonotype was detected only a few times. CDR3 sequence reads: CASSGTSGGYQETQYF. The CDR3 DNA follows: TGTGCCAGCAGCGGGACTAGCGGGGGATATCAAGAGACCCAGTACTTC. This chain joins TRBV7-2 and TRBJ2-5; 14 bases are shared with TRBD2. The CDR3 has 16 residues. Losses at the gene ends were 5 bases for V and 2 bases for J; bases not matched to a gene: 4. Germline V CDR1 and CDR2: SGHTA, FQGNSA.

Ten or more counts support this clonotype. The J gene is TRBJ2-7, the V gene TRBV5-1, with a tentative D call TRBD1 (6 bases). The germline gives CDR1 SGHRS, CDR2 YFSETQ. V lost 0 bases and J lost 5, with 24 bases in between. The CDR3 consists of 18 residues. The CDR3 reads CASSLGNQGSSGMDEQYF. The CDR3 DNA reads as TGCGCCAGCAGCTTGGGGAATCAGGGGTCATCAGGGATGGACGAGCAGTACTTC.

This clonotype has at least ten counts. This chain uses TRBV4-1 with TRBJ2-1; D gene ambiguous. From germline, CDR1 is MGHRA and CDR2 YSYEKL. The CDR3 spans 11 residues. The ends were cut back, 9 bases at V and 8 bases at J, with 11 bases in the middle. CDR3 DNA sequence: TGCGCCAGTCTAGGCGGCGATGAGCAGTTCTTC. It codes for CASLGGDEQFF.

This sequence joins TRBV6-5 and TRBJ1-2; tentative D call: TRBD1 (6 bases). CDR1 MNHEY and CDR2 SVGAGI come from the germline V gene. With 11 bases removed from V and 4 bases from J, the gap between germline ends came to 23 bases. The CDR3 spans 15 residues. CDR3 bases: TGTGCCTGCACCGAGAGTGGATCCAGGGGCTATGGCTACACCTTC. Its translation is CACTESGSRGYGYTF.

Ten or more counts support this clonotype. This chain uses TRBV4-1 with TRBJ1-2; no clear D. The germline CDR1 and CDR2 sequences are MGHRA and YSYEKL. The V and J ends lost 0 bases and 0 bases respectively, with 5 bases between them. This CDR3 contains 14 residues. The CDR3 DNA is TGCGCCAGCAGCCAAGATACAGCTAACTATGGCTACACCTTC. It codes for CASSQDTANYGYTF.

This clonotype was seen more than once but under ten times. This rearrangement joins TRBV5-1 to TRBJ2-1, with 8 nucleotides matching TRBD2. With V trimmed by 4 bases and J by 7 bases, 7 bases remained unmatched. The CDR3 totals 14 residues. Looked up from germline, CDR1 is SGHRS and CDR2 is YFSETQ. The CDR3: CASSREGGSNEQFF. CDR3 DNA sequence: TGCGCCAGCAGCCGGGAGGGGGGGAGTAATGAGCAGTTCTTC.

There are a few counts of this clonotype. The CDR3 protein is CSARASRDHEQFF. As DNA, the CDR3 is TGCAGTGCTAGAGCCTCACGGGACCATGAGCAGTTCTTC. The chain carries TRBV20-1 and TRBJ2-1; D is perhaps TRBD1 or TRBD2 (5 bases each). V lost 1 base to trimming and J lost 8 bases, with 12 bases between them. The germline V gene encodes CDR1 DFQATT and CDR2 SNEGSKA (reference sequence). CDR3 length equals 13 residues.

This clonotype has a handful of counts. V usage is TRBV4-1 and J usage is TRBJ2-1, with 9 positions matching TRBD2. V trimming: 0 bases; J trimming: 8 bases; junction bases outside the gene matches: 8. The length of the CDR3 is 16 residues. Germline V gene data show CDR1 as MGHRA and CDR2 as YSYEKL. In nucleotides, the CDR3 is TGCGCCAGCAGCCAAGATCTTAGCGGGGGTATGGATGAGCAGTTCTTC. Translated: CASSQDLSGGMDEQFF.

This clonotype was detected only a few times. The chain has TRBV27 and TRBJ1-4; D call uncertain. The CDR3 covers 15 residues. V lost 6 bases, J lost 7 bases, and 18 bases lay in between. Germline CDR1 MNHEY, CDR2 SMNVEV (reference sequence). In DNA form, the CDR3 reads TGTGCCAGCAGGGGAATCGGGTTCGGGCTTGAAAAACTGTTTTTT. Translated: CASRGIGFGLEKLFF.

This chain links TRBV11-2 with TRBJ2-3, with D uncertain. The germline V and J ends were trimmed by 1 base and 4 bases, with 9 bases remaining between them. The CDR3 spans 14 residues. Germline CDR1 is SGHAT and CDR2 is FQNNGV. This CDR3 reads CASSLVGSSDTQYF. CDR3 sequence (DNA): TGTGCCAGCAGCTTAGTGGGAAGCTCAGATACGCAGTATTTT. Drawing the rest from reference TRBV11-2 and TRBJ2-3, the complete variable domain is EAGVAQSPRYKIIEKRQSVAFWCNPISGHATLYWYQQILGQGPKLLIQFQNNGVVDDSQLPKDRFSAERLKGVDSTLKIQPAKLEDSAVYLCASSLVGSSDTQYFGPGTRLTVL.

V gene TRBV20-1 combines with J gene TRBJ2-3; TRBD2 matches at 8 bases. V trimming: 5 bases; J trimming: 2 bases; junction bases outside the gene matches: 9. This CDR3 has 15 amino acids. Per germline, CDR1 DFQATT and CDR2 SNEGSKA (reference sequence). The CDR3 sequence: CSAWKLAEFTDTQYF. CDR3 in DNA: TGCAGTGCTTGGAAACTAGCGGAATTCACAGATACGCAGTATTTT.

The rearrangement links TRBV11-2 to TRBJ1-1; D call uncertain. Trimming removed 1 base at V and 4 bases at J, with 10 bases between. The CDR3 contains 14 residues. Germline V lookup: CDR1 SGHAT, CDR2 FQNNGV. DNA for the CDR3: TGTGCCAGCAGCTTAGGTCCGGGTCTCACTGAAGCTTTCTTT. This codes for CASSLGPGLTEAFF.